This entry is about one TCR beta chain. As yet, its antigen is unknown. An end of the junction does not agree with germline; a read error may underlie this. This sample is drawn from a study of cytomegalovirus exposure and HLA in healthy donors. The wider study: Some 85 million unique TCRs from HLA-typed donors were held in an early data release. Study-level points and caveats: TCR beta V- and J-gene trimming, according to a later analysis, was linked to a missense DCLRE1C variant. An observed cluster of highly shared sequence variants was recorded as a likely sequencing artifact.

Use of 60 Vbeta and 13 Jbeta primers characterized the PCR. Clones were read by immunoSEQ multiplex PCR, and TCRdb kept only the in-frame ones, dropping some. The sample lists under 150,000 clones; about two thirds were seen once. Germline V gene sequence: CDR1 SGHVS, CDR2 FNYEAQ. The CDR3 runs 14 residues. What was sequenced was PBMCs. The origin of this receptor is a man aged 40-55 years in good health and CMV-seronegative. This chain uses TRBV7-6 with TRBJ2-1, with TRBD1 identical over 9 bases. CDR3 sequence reads: CASSFRQGGNGQFF. The DNA of the CDR3 is TGTGCCAGCAGCTTTAGACAGGGGGGCAATGGGCAGTTCTTC.